A single sample is the source of the 19 T cell receptor beta chains below, sequenced in a study of blood T cell repertoires in COVID-19. Sequencing was performed with immunoSEQ multiplex PCR; in TCRdb, only in-frame clones are kept and a portion is missing. Among approximately 290,000 clones listed, around 88% were seen once. Sequencing was done on a sample of peripheral blood. Receptor source: a man aged 25-40 years with acute or convalescent COVID-19.

J is TRBJ1-4 and V is TRBV6-5; the D gene is possibly TRBD1 (6 bases). The CDR3 is 15 residues long. Germline loops: CDR1 MNHEY, CDR2 SVGAGI. V shed 0 bases and J shed 6 bases, with 11 bases lying between them. The CDR3 nucleotides read TGTGCCAGCAGTTACTCGTCGGGGGGCGATGAAAAACTGTTTTTT. This translates into CASSYSSGGDEKLFF.

J is TRBJ2-1 and V is TRBV5-1; 13 positions agree with TRBD2. This CDR3 region has 20 residues. J gave up 0 bases and V 4 bases, and 13 bases lay outside the gene matches. In germline, CDR1 is SGHRS, CDR2 YFSETQ. The CDR3 reads CASSPLGLAGAGGSYNEQFF. DNA of the CDR3: TGCGCCAGCAGCCCACTCGGACTAGCGGGAGCAGGGGGCTCCTACAATGAGCAGTTCTTC.

V and J are TRBV19 and TRBJ2-1; 9 positions agree with TRBD1. V gave up 5 bases and J gave up 7 bases; unmatched junction bases: 6. This CDR3 has 14 amino acids. Looked up from germline, CDR1 is LNHDA and CDR2 is SQIVND (reference sequence). CDR3 sequence: CASSRDRVGNEQFF. CDR3 bases: TGTGCCAGTAGTCGGGACAGGGTTGGGAATGAGCAGTTCTTC.

This clone occurred a few times. The chain is built from TRBV7-9 and TRBJ2-7, with 7 bases lining up with TRBD2. V lost 5 bases and J lost 0; bases outside the gene matches: 4. This CDR3 is built from 14 residues. Per the germline V gene, CDR1 is SEHNR and CDR2 is FQNEAQ (reference sequence). For the CDR3, the DNA is TGTGCCAGCAGCCGCAGCGGGAACTCCTACGAGCAGTACTTC. This codes for CASSRSGNSYEQYF.

The chain joins TRBV9 to TRBJ1-1; D might be TRBD1 (6 bases). CDR3 length: 14 residues. V dropped 4 bases and J dropped 6 bases, with 16 bases sitting between them. Germline values: CDR1 SGDLS, CDR2 YYNGEE. The CDR3 DNA sequence: TGTGCCAGCAGCCCCCAGGGGAAGATGGCTGAAGCTTTCTTT. Its translation: CASSPQGKMAEAFF. Filled out from reference TRBV9 and TRBJ1-1, the complete variable domain reads DSGVTQTPKHLITATGQRVTLRCSPRSGDLSVYWYQQSLDQGLQFLIQYYNGEERAKGNILERFSAQQFPDLHSELNLSSLELGDSALYFCASSPQGKMAEAFFGQGTRLTVV.

The genes are TRBV5-5 and TRBJ1-6, with no clear D. The CDR3 sequence is 13 residues long. Germline loops: CDR1 SGHKS, CDR2 YYEKEE (reference sequence). The ends were cut back, 3 bases at V and 7 bases at J, with 8 bases in the middle. DNA for the CDR3: TGTGCCAGCAGCTCTGGCATAAATTCACCCCTCCACTTT. The encoded protein is CASSSGINSPLHF.

The chain combines TRBV5-1 with TRBJ1-2; weak D call: TRBD1 (6 bases). This CDR3 contains 13 residues. The V gene lost 3 bases and the J gene lost 7 bases, with 13 bases spanning the gap. CDR1 is SGHRS and CDR2 is YFSETQ in the germline V gene. The CDR3 nucleotides are TGCGCCAGCAGCTACCTGGGGGCTGCTGGCTACACCTTC. Translated: CASSYLGAAGYTF. Based on the CDR3 plus reference TRBV5-1 and TRBJ1-2, the full variable domain is KAGVTQTPRYLIKTRGQQVTLSCSPISGHRSVSWYQQTPGQGLQFLFEYFSETQRNKGNFPGRFSGRQFSNSRSEMNVSTLELGDSALYLCASSYLGAAGYTFGSGTRLTVV.

This clone was recorded only once. The rearrangement joins TRBV5-4 to TRBJ2-2; 7 bases are a match to TRBD2. Germline CDR1 SGHNT, CDR2 YYREEE (reference sequence). Germline trimming cut 0 bases from V and 7 bases from J; bases unmatched to any gene: 3. CDR3 length: 14 amino acids. In nucleotides, the CDR3 is TGTGCCAGCAGCTTGGGACTAGCTGGCGGGGAGCTGTTTTTT. This sequence encodes CASSLGLAGGELFF.

V is TRBV18 and J is TRBJ1-4; the match to TRBD1 covers 9 bases. V trimming: 2 bases; J trimming: 8 bases; junction bases outside the gene matches: 6. Germline-derived CDR1 and CDR2 are KGHSH and LQKENI. The CDR3 runs 15 residues. The CDR3 DNA reads TGTGCCAGCTCACCAATTGGACAGGGGTTAGAAAAACTGTTTTTT. Translated: CASSPIGQGLEKLFF. The full variable domain, its missing parts supplied by reference TRBV18 and TRBJ1-4, is NAGVMQNPRHLVRRRGQEARLRCSPMKGHSHVYWYRQLPEEGLKFMVYLQKENIIDESGMPKERFSAEFPKEGPSILRIQQVVRGDSAAYFCASSPIGQGLEKLFFGSGTQLSVL.

This chain links TRBV7-3 with TRBJ1-6, with 9 bases lining up with TRBD1. V lost 3 bases, J lost 4 bases, and 4 bases stayed unmatched. Germline V gene data show CDR1 as SGHTA and CDR2 as FQGTGA. The CDR3 runs 16 residues. In DNA, the CDR3 is TGTGCCAGCAGCTTTGGACAGGGGAGGTATAATTCACCCCTCCACTTT. Translated, it gives CASSFGQGRYNSPLHF.

The V gene is TRBV5-4, the J gene TRBJ1-4; 8 bases fit TRBD1. Germline loops: CDR1 SGHNT, CDR2 YYREEE (reference sequence). V lost 3 bases, J lost 7 bases, and 5 bases stayed unmatched. CDR3 length: 14 amino acids. The CDR3 loop reads CASSYGTGSEKLFF. The CDR3 coding sequence is TGTGCCAGCAGCTATGGGACAGGTTCTGAAAAACTGTTTTTT.

This sequence joins TRBV2 and TRBJ1-1, with unresolved D. Germline CDR1 is SNHLY and CDR2 is FYNNEI. The CDR3 runs 12 residues. Trimming took off 6 bases at V and 14 bases at J, with 19 bases between the two ends. This CDR3 is CASSGTRIGEFF. CDR3 in DNA: TGTGCCAGCAGCGGAACACGGATCGGGGAGTTCTTT.

V is TRBV7-6 and J is TRBJ2-2; D is ambiguous. The CDR3 is made up of 16 amino acids. The V gene lost 5 bases and the J gene lost 1 base, with 14 bases spanning the gap. Germline V gene sequence: CDR1 SGHVS, CDR2 FNYEAQ. Here the CDR3 reads CASSQKILLNTGELFF. As DNA, the CDR3 is TGTGCCAGCAGCCAAAAGATACTACTGAACACCGGGGAGCTGTTTTTT.

V is TRBV11-3 and J is TRBJ2-1, with TRBD2 matching 11 bases. Trimming took 5 bases from V and 5 from J; bases not matched to a gene: 5. Germline V gene lookup returns CDR1 SGHNT and CDR2 YENEEA. The CDR3 sequence is 15 residues long. CDR3 sequence: CASSPGTSGHNEQFF. CDR3 nucleotides: TGTGCCAGCAGCCCCGGGACTAGCGGACACAATGAGCAGTTCTTC.

The chain employs TRBV19 and TRBJ1-2; 9 nucleotides agree with TRBD1. Germline values: CDR1 LNHDA, CDR2 SQIVND (reference sequence). V shed 3 bases, J shed 0 bases, and the junction held 2 bases outside the gene matches. The CDR3 spans 15 residues. The CDR3 protein is CASSIRQGANYGYTF. CDR3 in DNA: TGTGCCAGTAGTATCCGACAGGGGGCTAACTATGGCTACACCTTC.

The chain combines TRBV18 with TRBJ1-1; TRBD1 matches 7 bases. V was pared by 3 bases and J by 0 bases, with 4 bases of the junction left unmatched. From germline, CDR1 is KGHSH and CDR2 LQKENI. This CDR3 is 15 amino acids long. The CDR3 DNA follows: TGTGCCAGCTCACCGGCGGACAGGATGAACACTGAAGCTTTCTTT. It is translated as CASSPADRMNTEAFF.

The J gene is TRBJ2-1, the V gene TRBV11-2, with D maybe TRBD1 (6 bases). Per the germline V gene, CDR1 is SGHAT and CDR2 is FQNNGV. The CDR3 spans 14 residues. V was cut by 5 bases and J by 3 bases, with 11 bases left in between. The CDR3 nucleotides are TGTGCCAGCAGCCACGGGACACTCTACAATGAGCAGTTCTTC. Protein: CASSHGTLYNEQFF. The full variable domain, rest sourced from reference TRBV11-2 and TRBJ2-1, is EAGVAQSPRYKIIEKRQSVAFWCNPISGHATLYWYQQILGQGPKLLIQFQNNGVVDDSQLPKDRFSAERLKGVDSTLKIQPAKLEDSAVYLCASSHGTLYNEQFFGPGTRLTVL.

The chain carries TRBV18 and TRBJ1-2; D may be TRBD1 (6 bases). This CDR3 has 14 amino acids. Trimming shortened V by 5 bases and J by 7 bases, and 17 bases separated the two germline ends. Germline CDR1 KGHSH, CDR2 LQKENI. The chain's CDR3 is CASSSYPSRGGYTF. The CDR3 region has the DNA TGTGCCAGCTCATCTTATCCTTCCAGGGGTGGCTACACCTTC.

The chain recombines TRBV30 with TRBJ1-2, with TRBD1 matching 7 bases. The V and J ends lost 8 bases and 2 bases, in that order; junction bases with no gene match: 11. This CDR3 comprises 14 residues. Germline V gene sequence: CDR1 GTSNPN, CDR2 SVGIG (reference sequence). The CDR3 reads CAGTRTGQNYGYTF. CDR3 bases: TGTGCCGGAACTCGGACAGGACAAAACTATGGCTACACCTTC.